The 25 T cell receptor beta chains below were found in one sample sequenced in a study of blood T cell repertoires in COVID-19. Sequenced by immunoSEQ multiplex PCR; TCRdb stores in-frame clones only, minus some. Seen here are roughly 260,000 clones, around four fifths observed once, and the top ten hold around 4.7%. Sequencing was done on a sample of peripheral blood. The receptors originated from a woman in her 70s with acute or convalescent COVID-19.

The rearrangement links TRBV27 to TRBJ1-4, with D unresolved. Per germline, CDR1 MNHEY and CDR2 SMNVEV (reference sequence). Trimming took off 5 bases at V and 3 bases at J, with 16 bases between the two ends. This CDR3 contains 16 residues. CDR3 sequence (DNA): TGTGCCAGCAGTCTCAGACACTTTGCTCCTAATGAAAAACTGTTTTTT. Protein sequence: CASSLRHFAPNEKLFF.

CDR3 nucleotides: TGTGCCAGCAGCCAAGTCGGGACAGGGGGGAACTATGGCTACACCTTC. Amino acid sequence: CASSQVGTGGNYGYTF. The chain has TRBV3-1 (or the pseudogene TRBV3-2) and TRBJ1-2, with 11 bases lining up with TRBD1. The V segment lost 1 base and the J segment 2 bases; nucleotides outside the gene matches: 3. Germline lookup yields CDR1 LGHDT and CDR2 YNNKEL (reference sequence). This CDR3 has 16 amino acids.

This clone occurred once. The chain is built from TRBV7-6 and TRBJ1-2, with D maybe TRBD1 (6 bases). From germline, CDR1 is SGHVS and CDR2 FNYEAQ. V lost 1 base, J lost 0 bases, and 12 bases lay in between. The CDR3 consists of 16 residues. The CDR3 protein is CASSLGGGTANYGYTF. DNA of the CDR3: TGTGCCAGCAGCTTAGGTGGGGGCACGGCTAACTATGGCTACACCTTC.

This chain uses TRBV29-1 with TRBJ2-6, with D possibly TRBD2 on 7 matching bases. V lost 6 bases and J lost 1, with 13 bases in between. The germline V gene encodes CDR1 SQVTM and CDR2 ANQGSEA. There are 15 residues in the CDR3. The CDR3 bases are TGCAGCGTACAGGGAGGGGATTCTGGGGCCAACGTCCTGACTTTC. Translation: CSVQGGDSGANVLTF. The full variable domain, in which reference TRBV29-1 and TRBJ2-6 provide the parts outside the CDR3, is SAVISQKPSRDICQRGTSLTIQCQVDSQVTMMFWYRQQPGQSLTLIATANQGSEATYESGFVIDKFPISRPNLTFSTLTVSNMSPEDSSIYLCSVQGGDSGANVLTFGAGSRLTVL.

V is TRBV7-2 and J is TRBJ2-7, with 12 bases identical to TRBD2. Trimming cost V 6 bases and J 2 bases; bases outside gene matches: 5. CDR3 size: 15 residues. The V gene's germline CDR1 is SGHTA and CDR2 FQGNSA. CDR3 sequence reads: CASRRTSGGTYEQYF. CDR3 bases: TGTGCCAGCAGGCGTACTAGCGGGGGGACCTACGAGCAGTACTTC.

This chain joins TRBV19 and TRBJ1-6; TRBD1 might be the D (6 bases). Trimming removed 5 bases from V and 9 bases from J, with 8 bases in between. The CDR3 loop spans 12 amino acids. Germline V gives CDR1 LNHDA, CDR2 SQIVND (reference sequence). The DNA of the CDR3 is TGTGCCAGTAGTTCCAGGGGTTCACCCCTCCACTTT. This sequence encodes CASSSRGSPLHF. Combining the CDR3 with reference TRBV19 and TRBJ1-6 gives the whole variable domain DGGITQSPKYLFRKEGQNVTLSCEQNLNHDAMYWYRQDPGQGLRLIYYSQIVNDFQKGDIAEGYSVSREKKESFPLTVTSAQKNPTAFYLCASSSRGSPLHFGNGTRLTVT.

The chain links TRBV6-1 to TRBJ1-1; TRBD1 matches 9 bases. This CDR3 is built from 17 residues. Germline V gives CDR1 MNHNS, CDR2 SASEGT. The trim removed 3 bases at V and 5 bases at J, leaving 13 bases unmatched. CDR3 amino acids: CASSDPNSGTGNTEAFF. CDR3 DNA sequence: TGTGCCAGCAGTGACCCAAATTCCGGGACAGGGAATACTGAAGCTTTCTTT.

This clone has just a few counts. The chain is built from TRBV7-9 and TRBJ1-1; tentatively, D is TRBD1 (6 bases). Germline assignment: CDR1 SEHNR and CDR2 FQNEAQ (reference sequence). Trimming took off 6 bases at V and 1 base at J, with 12 bases between the two ends. CDR3 length equals 14 residues. This CDR3 reads CASSWDIRNTEAFF. The CDR3 bases are TGTGCCAGCAGTTGGGACATCCGGAACACTGAAGCTTTCTTT. Using reference TRBV7-9 and TRBJ1-1 for the parts outside the CDR3, the full variable domain is DTGVSQNPRHKITKRGQNVTFRCDPISEHNRLYWYRQTLGQGPEFLTYFQNEAQLEKSRLLSDRFSAERPKGSFSTLEIQRTEQGDSAMYLCASSWDIRNTEAFFGQGTRLTVV.

This clone was detected a few times. The chain links TRBV13 to TRBJ2-7; D possibly corresponds to TRBD2 (6 bases). The ends were cut back, 2 bases at V and 4 bases at J, with 27 bases in the middle. The CDR3 has 19 amino acids. Per the germline V gene, CDR1 is PRHDT and CDR2 is FYEKMQ (reference sequence). The DNA of the CDR3 is TGTGCCAGCAGCTTAATTCTTCAGGGAGGAGAACTAAATCATTACGAGCAGTACTTC. It translates to CASSLILQGGELNHYEQYF.

The gene calls are TRBV15 and TRBJ2-3; D not certain. Germline loops: CDR1 LNHNV, CDR2 YYDKDF (reference sequence). Trimming left V 0 bases short and J 0 bases short, with 7 bases between. The CDR3 contains 15 residues. The CDR3 reads CATSRDPISTDTQYF. The CDR3 nucleotides read TGTGCCACCAGCAGAGATCCCATTAGCACAGATACGCAGTATTTT.

The chain links TRBV10-1 to TRBJ2-3; weak D call: TRBD1 (5 bases). CDR1 and CDR2 from the germline V gene are WNHNN and SYGVQD (reference sequence). The CDR3 is made up of 14 amino acids. Trimming pared 0 bases from V and 9 bases from J, leaving 13 bases between. The CDR3 sequence: CASSESTRAGTQYF. CDR3 DNA sequence: TGCGCCAGCAGTGAGTCGACTCGGGCAGGGACGCAGTATTTT.

The gene calls are TRBV3-1 (or the pseudogene TRBV3-2) and TRBJ1-1; 8 nucleotides match TRBD1. Trimming cost V 2 bases and J 1 base; bases outside gene matches: 3. CDR3 size: 15 residues. Germline assignment: CDR1 LGHDT and CDR2 YNNKEL (reference sequence). The CDR3 sequence is CASSQSGTGNTEAFF. In DNA form, the CDR3 reads TGTGCCAGCAGCCAATCCGGGACAGGGAACACTGAAGCTTTCTTT.

The chain has TRBV6-1 and TRBJ1-2; D possibly corresponds to TRBD1 (5 bases). Trimming took off 3 bases at V and 6 bases at J, with 8 bases between the two ends. The length of the CDR3 is 12 residues. Germline CDR1 and CDR2: MNHNS and SASEGT. CDR3 in DNA: TGTGCCAGCAGTGAGACAGCCCATGGCTACACCTTC. Encoded protein: CASSETAHGYTF.

This clone was recorded a few times. This chain links TRBV3-1 (or the pseudogene TRBV3-2) with TRBJ2-6; D is possibly TRBD2 (5 bases). The germline gives CDR1 LGHDT, CDR2 YNNKEL (reference sequence). The CDR3 totals 17 residues. V lost 5 bases and J lost 1, with 15 bases in between. The CDR3 loop reads CASSAGDLGSGANVLTF. The CDR3 nucleotides read TGTGCCAGCAGCGCCGGGGATCTTGGGTCTGGGGCCAACGTCCTGACTTTC.

This clone was observed a handful of times. The V and J genes are TRBV3-1 (or the pseudogene TRBV3-2) and TRBJ2-1; no reliable D call. The CDR3 runs to 13 residues. V was clipped by 4 bases and J by 7 bases, with 11 bases between them. Germline assignment: CDR1 LGHDT and CDR2 YNNKEL (reference sequence). The CDR3, as DNA: TGTGCCAGCAGCCGTCCTGAGGTAAATGAGCAGTTCTTC. Residues: CASSRPEVNEQFF.

The CDR3 DNA reads TGTGCCAGTAGGTACAGGGGGTATGAGACTGAAGCTTTCTTT. Translated, it gives CASRYRGYETEAFF. V and J are TRBV19 and TRBJ1-1; TRBD1 aligns across 8 bases. This CDR3 region has 14 residues. Trimming removed 6 bases from V and 5 bases from J; junction bases left unmatched: 8. Germline assignment: CDR1 LNHDA and CDR2 SQIVND (reference sequence).

CDR3 region: CASSSGQINYGYTF. The CDR3, as DNA: TGTGCCAGCAGTTCCGGACAGATTAACTATGGCTACACCTTC. The chain combines TRBV28 with TRBJ1-2, with D perhaps matching TRBD1 (6 bases). The CDR3 spans 14 residues. Between the trimmed V and J ends, which lost 4 bases and 1 base, there was a span of 10 bases. Germline assignment: CDR1 MDHEN and CDR2 SYDVKM.

The rearrangement uses TRBV5-1 and TRBJ1-3, with D unresolved. The V and J ends lost 1 base and 6 bases respectively, with 11 bases between them. The CDR3 spans 14 residues. The germline V gene encodes CDR1 SGHRS and CDR2 YFSETQ. CDR3 protein: CASSLNRAENTIYF. The DNA for the CDR3 is TGCGCCAGCAGCTTGAACAGAGCTGAAAACACCATATATTTT.

This clone was seen a handful of times. The chain has TRBV19 and TRBJ1-2; possibly TRBD1 for D (6 bases). The CDR3 length is 13 residues. Trimming removed 6 bases from V and 7 bases from J, with 15 bases in between. Germline V gene sequence: CDR1 LNHDA, CDR2 SQIVND (reference sequence). The chain's CDR3 is CASSFLGGSGYTF. The CDR3 region has the DNA TGTGCCAGTAGCTTCCTTGGGGGCTCTGGCTACACCTTC.

The chain links TRBV4-1 to TRBJ2-1; D not resolved. The CDR3 extends over 14 amino acids. Germline lookup yields CDR1 MGHRA and CDR2 YSYEKL. V was pared by 4 bases and J by 3 bases, with 10 bases between. CDR3 DNA sequence: TGCGCCAGCAGCCGGCTGGTTGTCTACAATGAGCAGTTCTTC. It translates to CASSRLVVYNEQFF.

The chain uses TRBV5-1 and TRBJ2-3; D gene uncertain. The CDR3 sequence is 15 residues long. Germline loops: CDR1 SGHRS, CDR2 YFSETQ. Trimming shortened V by 0 bases and J by 5 bases, and 13 bases separated the two germline ends. CDR3 nucleotide sequence: TGCGCCAGCAGCTTGGGTCCCAGCACGGGAGATACGCAGTATTTT. Amino acids: CASSLGPSTGDTQYF.

A note on this clone: A much more abundant neighbour one base away suggests this may be a read error. The same CDR3 also results from other DNA sequences found in this sample. V gene TRBV12-3 or TRBV12-4 combines with J gene TRBJ1-1, with D unclear. The CDR3 extends over 13 amino acids. Trimming stripped 3 bases from V and 1 base from J, with 6 bases between. The CDR3 sequence: CASSLAGNTEAFF. CDR3 DNA sequence: TGTGCCAGCAGTTTGGCGGGGAACACTGAAGCTTTCTTT.

The chain uses TRBV3-1 (or the pseudogene TRBV3-2) and TRBJ2-2; D might be TRBD1 (6 bases). Trimming removed 2 bases from V and 3 bases from J, with 7 bases in between. This CDR3 comprises 14 residues. The germline V gene encodes CDR1 LGHDT and CDR2 YNNKEL (reference sequence). Here the CDR3 DNA reads TGTGCCAGCAGCCAAAGGACAGACACCGGGGAGCTGTTTTTT. Protein: CASSQRTDTGELFF.

This clone was detected once. This sequence joins TRBV4-1 and TRBJ2-7, with TRBD1 matching over 7 bases. J lost 3 bases, V lost 2 bases, and 7 bases had no gene match. The CDR3 has 15 residues. CDR1 is MGHRA and CDR2 is YSYEKL in the germline V gene. Written as DNA, the CDR3 is TGCGCCAGCAGCCAAAATGACAGGGTTTACTACGAGCAGTACTTC. Encoded protein: CASSQNDRVYYEQYF.

This clone appeared once. The chain carries TRBV25-1 and TRBJ2-6; D remains unclear. Germline lookup yields CDR1 MGHDK and CDR2 SYGVNS. V was cut by 4 bases and J by 0 bases, with 10 bases left in between. This CDR3 has 16 residues. The CDR3 spells CASSVPHSSGANVLTF. CDR3 coding DNA: TGTGCCAGCAGTGTACCGCACAGCTCTGGGGCCAACGTCCTGACTTTC.